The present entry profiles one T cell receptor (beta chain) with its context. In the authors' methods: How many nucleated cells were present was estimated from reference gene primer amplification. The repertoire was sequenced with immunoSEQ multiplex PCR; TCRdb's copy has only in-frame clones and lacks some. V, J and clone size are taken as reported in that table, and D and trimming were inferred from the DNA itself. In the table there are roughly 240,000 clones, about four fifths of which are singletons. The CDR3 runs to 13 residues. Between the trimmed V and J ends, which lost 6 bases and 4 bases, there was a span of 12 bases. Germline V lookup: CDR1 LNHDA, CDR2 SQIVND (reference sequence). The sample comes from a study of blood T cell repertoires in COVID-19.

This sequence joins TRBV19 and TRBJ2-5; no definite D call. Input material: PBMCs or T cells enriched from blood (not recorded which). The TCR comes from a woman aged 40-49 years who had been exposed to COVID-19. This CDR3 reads CASSPLLGETQYF. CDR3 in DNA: TGTGCCAGTAGCCCACTCCTCGGAGAGACCCAGTACTTC.